This is a list of T cell receptor beta chains from one sample in a study of blood T cell repertoires in COVID-19. TCRdb's table, derived via immunoSEQ multiplex PCR, lists solely in-frame clones and lacks some. The sample has about 240,000 clones, approximately 90% seen once. The specimen was PBMCs or T cells enriched from blood (not recorded which). The receptors were sampled from a woman between 25 and 40 years old who had recovered from COVID-19. The CDR3 runs from the conserved cysteine through the conserved F or W.

j_call | v_call | cdr3_aa
TRBJ1-6 | TRBV28 | CASSFSNNSPLHF
TRBJ2-7 | TRBV7-2 | CASSLIAGTHEQYF
TRBJ2-7 | TRBV18 | CASSPLRDSYEQYF
TRBJ1-5 | TRBV18 | CASSPQGANQPQHF
TRBJ2-2 | TRBV3-1/TRBV3-2 | CASSQARSGTRTGELFF
TRBJ2-7 | TRBV4-1 | CASSQDWTGPAYEQYF
TRBJ2-5 | TRBV5-1 | CASSLGPGDEETQYF
TRBJ2-7 | TRBV5-1 | CASSSGRRGGEQYF
TRBJ2-3 | TRBV5-1 | CASSLDSGRTDTQYF
TRBJ2-1 | TRBV6-1 | CASSEVRGSYNEQFF
TRBJ2-7 | TRBV5-1 | CASSFEAKSEQYF
TRBJ2-5 | TRBV11-2 | CASSLDREGDQYF
TRBJ1-1 | TRBV5-1 | CASSPAGIMNTEAFF
TRBJ1-1 | TRBV19 | CASSIGGKAFF
TRBJ2-7 | TRBV18 | CASSPRRMEEGAKYEQYF
TRBJ2-3 | TRBV5-1 | CASSLARGTDTQYF
TRBJ1-2 | TRBV7-3 | CASSLPGYLGYTF
TRBJ2-1 | TRBV5-1 | CASSRTSGNNEQFF
TRBJ1-2 | TRBV28 | CASSLKGAGGYTF
TRBJ1-4 | TRBV6-5 | CASSYSWGGSEKLFF
TRBJ2-1 | TRBV5-1 | CASSLLYLAGGSDNEQFF
TRBJ1-5 | TRBV4-1 | CASTPHSEGEGNQPQHF
TRBJ2-7 | TRBV11-2 | CASSLDPLASSYEQYF
TRBJ2-1 | TRBV27 | CASSPGQGAGIGTSGYNEQFF
TRBJ2-6 | TRBV6-2/TRBV6-3 | CASSGPLPSGANVLTF
TRBJ1-6 | TRBV30 | CAWRQGSYNSPLHF
TRBJ2-7 | TRBV29-1 | CSVEEPLGGRAAYEQYF
TRBJ2-4 | TRBV4-1 | CASSQDRRRGNIQYF
TRBJ1-5 | TRBV6-5 | CASSPGTANQPQHF
TRBJ2-7 | TRBV4-3 | CASSQVSTGWNEQYF
TRBJ2-1 | TRBV3-1/TRBV3-2 | CASSPKLEQYYNEQFF
TRBJ1-1 | TRBV7-6 | CASTRGGKDTEAFF
TRBJ1-2 | TRBV28 | CASSLRTGGYGYTF
TRBJ1-2 | TRBV19 | CASSAPPHDLGYTF
TRBJ1-6 | TRBV18 | CASSRDFAGNSPLHF
TRBJ1-1 | TRBV5-8 | CASSSYRGGNTEAFF
TRBJ2-5 | TRBV5-1 | CASSETPGGETQYF
TRBJ2-7 | TRBV4-1 | CASSQDSSGREGAYEQYF
TRBJ2-1 | TRBV28 | CASSLTYSGSTYNEQFF
TRBJ2-5 | TRBV15 | CDTSRDLVASGMSGETQYF
TRBJ2-2 | TRBV4-3 | CASSQDRGLRITGELFF
TRBJ1-1 | TRBV6-2/TRBV6-3 | CASSHRATEAFF
TRBJ2-5 | TRBV28 | CASKQGFPDPLYQETQYF
TRBJ1-2 | TRBV27 | CASGTQRSNYGYTF
TRBJ2-7 | TRBV28 | CASSRTAYEQYF
TRBJ1-2 | TRBV11-2 | CASSLRGQGFYGYTF
TRBJ2-1 | TRBV24-1 | CATSDDYRGSSYNEQFF
TRBJ1-2 | TRBV18 | CASSSSGQGVGYTF
TRBJ2-1 | TRBV7-9 | CASSSGQGLAGVDEQFF
TRBJ2-1 | TRBV7-9 | CASSFLRVQLWYNEQFF
TRBJ2-6 | TRBV7-9 | CASSPPGAGANVLTF
TRBJ1-2 | TRBV10-3 | CAISVDHGVLGRGYTF
TRBJ1-2 | TRBV5-5 | CASSRAGREGYTF
TRBJ1-1 | TRBV30 | CAWSVPHIGRTEAFF